Each of the 30 T cell receptor beta chains below was sequenced from the same sample in a study of neurological immune-mediated disorders. One entry per CDR3 protein results from TCRdb running MiXCR on the 5' RACE reads. The table lists around 78,000 distinct CDR3 sequences, 17% of them singletons. The source material was PBMCs. The receptor set was obtained from a woman in her 40s in good health.

This clonotype occurred many times. The chain has TRBV7-2 and TRBJ2-7; 9 bases fit TRBD2. Germline V gene lookup returns CDR1 SGHTA and CDR2 FQGNSA. The CDR3 sequence is 14 residues long. J was trimmed by 9 bases and V by 1 base; bases with no gene match: 7. CDR3 loop: CASSLGSAGGRQYV. Here the CDR3 DNA reads TGTGCCAGCAGCTTAGGGTCGGCGGGGGGGCGGCAGTACGTC.

This clonotype was detected ten times or more. This sequence joins TRBV7-2 and TRBJ2-3, with TRBD2 identical over 10 bases. Losses at the gene ends were 1 base for V and 6 bases for J; bases not matched to a gene: 7. CDR3 length: 16 amino acids. The germline V gene has CDR1 SGHTA and CDR2 FQGNSA. The CDR3 region has the DNA TGTGCCAGCAGCTTAGGGGAGCGGGGGGGCCCCGATACGCAGTATTTT. Protein product: CASSLGERGGPDTQYF.

This clonotype was seen at least ten times. The chain couples TRBV3-1 to TRBJ2-1; a weak D match, TRBD2 (6 bases). This CDR3 is 15 amino acids long. V was trimmed by 0 bases and J by 4 bases, leaving 10 bases between them. Looked up from germline, CDR1 is LGHDT and CDR2 is YNNKEL (reference sequence). The CDR3 protein is CASSQEAGSYNEQFF. In DNA form, the CDR3 reads TGTGCCAGCAGCCAAGAGGCGGGGAGTTACAATGAGCAGTTCTTC.

This clonotype has ten or more counts. This chain links TRBV6-5 with TRBJ2-7; 10 nucleotides line up with TRBD1. Per the germline V gene, CDR1 is MNHEY and CDR2 is SVGAGI. The trim removed 5 bases at V and 5 bases at J, leaving 9 bases unmatched. This CDR3 comprises 15 residues. The CDR3 DNA follows: TGTGCCAGCAGTGACGGGACAGGGGAACTGGACGAGCAGTACTTC. This gives the protein CASSDGTGELDEQYF.

The rearrangement uses TRBV7-8 and TRBJ1-5; D gene uncertain. The germline CDR1 and CDR2 sequences are SGHVS and FQNEAQ. V lost 1 base and J lost 2, with 9 bases in between. This CDR3 is 15 amino acids long. In DNA, the CDR3 is TGTGCCAGCAGCTTAGGGACCCCGGGCAATCAGCCCCAGCATTTT. The encoded protein is CASSLGTPGNQPQHF.

This clonotype was seen many times. The rearrangement joins TRBV5-1 to TRBJ2-1, with D uncertain. Germline CDR1 and CDR2: SGHRS and YFSETQ. Trimming took off 0 bases at V and 7 bases at J, with 11 bases between the two ends. The CDR3 is 14 residues long. CDR3 bases: TGCGCCAGCAGCTTGGAATTTCGTCGGAATGAGCAGTTCTTC. Protein product: CASSLEFRRNEQFF.

This clonotype was recorded at least ten times. The DNA for the CDR3 is TGTGCCACCAGTACGTTCGGGAGTTGGAGCTATGGCTACACCTTC. Protein: CATSTFGSWSYGYTF. This chain uses TRBV15 with TRBJ1-2; D is unclear. The ends were cut back, 6 bases at V and 4 bases at J, with 18 bases in the middle. The CDR3 loop spans 15 amino acids. Germline values: CDR1 LNHNV, CDR2 YYDKDF (reference sequence). The full variable domain, in which reference TRBV15 and TRBJ1-2 provide the parts outside the CDR3, is DAMVIQNPRYQVTQFGKPVTLSCSQTLNHNVMYWYQQKSSQAPKLLFHYYDKDFNNEADTPDNFQSRRPNTSFCFLDIRSPGLGDTAMYLCATSTFGSWSYGYTFGSGTRLTVV.

This clonotype was seen repeatedly, ten times or more. The rearrangement uses TRBV7-3 and TRBJ2-7; D is ambiguous. Germline V gives CDR1 SGHTA, CDR2 FQGTGA. The CDR3 is 13 residues long. Trimming removed 1 base at V and 4 bases at J, with 8 bases between. The DNA of the CDR3 is TGTGCCAGCAGCTTAAGGGCCGGATACGAGCAGTACGTC. Residues: CASSLRAGYEQYV.

The genes are TRBV29-1 and TRBJ2-5; D gene ambiguous. This CDR3 comprises 13 residues. V lost 1 base and J lost 5, with 11 bases in between. Germline-derived CDR1 and CDR2 are SQVTM and ANQGSEA. Here the CDR3 DNA reads TGCAGCGTTGAAGTGGCGTGGGCGGAGACCCAGTACTTC. As protein: CSVEVAWAETQYF.

This clonotype was observed many times. V and J are TRBV13 and TRBJ2-7, with TRBD2 matching 14 bases. The CDR3 is 14 residues long. The junction had 9 bases not matched to a gene; V was cut back by 5 bases and J by 12 bases. Germline assignment: CDR1 PRHDT and CDR2 FYEKMQ (reference sequence). CDR3 sequence reads: CASSLGLAGDETYF. The CDR3 bases are TGTGCCAGCAGCCTGGGACTAGCGGGGGACGAGACGTACTTC. Variable domain in full (rest from reference TRBV13 and TRBJ2-7): AAGVIQSPRHLIKEKRETATLKCYPIPRHDTVYWYQQGPGQDPQFLISFYEKMQSDKGSIPDRFSAQQFSDYHSELNMSSLELGDSALYFCASSLGLAGDETYFGPGTRLTVT.

This clonotype has ten or more counts. The CDR3 region is CASSQSTGGQETQYF. In DNA, the CDR3 is TGTGCCAGCAGCCAATCGACAGGGGGGCAAGAGACCCAGTACTTC. The V gene is TRBV14, the J gene TRBJ2-5; 9 bases fit TRBD1. V shed 2 bases and J 2 bases; nucleotides not matched to a gene: 3. This CDR3 contains 15 residues. Germline CDR1 reads SGHDN; CDR2 reads FVKESK.

This clonotype was counted many times. This chain joins TRBV20-1 and TRBJ1-5; 8 nucleotides match TRBD1. The CDR3 extends over 14 amino acids. With V trimmed by 6 bases and J by 2 bases, 6 bases remained unmatched. The germline V gene has CDR1 DFQATT and CDR2 SNEGSKA (reference sequence). Written as DNA, the CDR3 is TGCAGTGCAAGGACAGGGCGAGGCAATCAGCCCCAGCATTTT. Translated: CSARTGRGNQPQHF.

The rearrangement joins TRBV5-1 to TRBJ2-5; 9 nucleotides match TRBD2. V dropped 5 bases and J dropped 1; count of bases not matched to a gene: 9. The CDR3 extends over 16 amino acids. CDR1 is SGHRS, CDR2 YFSETQ, per germline. CDR3 nucleotide sequence: TGCGCCAGCAGGCCCCCCAGCGGGGGGCCCCAAGAGACCCAGTACTTC. Translating gives CASRPPSGGPQETQYF.

This clonotype was counted many times. V usage is TRBV6-5 and J usage is TRBJ2-3; 7 bases are a match to TRBD2. CDR1 and CDR2 (germline): MNHEY, SVGAGI. V gave up 8 bases and J gave up 1 base; unmatched junction bases: 6. The CDR3 is 14 amino acids. The DNA of the CDR3 is TGTGCCAGCCGCGGGGGACTCGGCACAGATACGCAGTATTTT. Translation: CASRGGLGTDTQYF.

This clonotype was detected ten times or more. Given a much more abundant clone one base away, this may be a read error. This rearrangement joins TRBV3-1 to TRBJ2-2; D remains ambiguous. The length of the CDR3 is 12 residues. Germline V gives CDR1 LGHDT, CDR2 YNNKEL (reference sequence). CDR3 coding DNA: TGTGCCAGCAACCAAGCCGTCGGGGAGCTGTTTTTT. Translated, it gives CASNQAVGELFF.

This clonotype was found a few times. The rearrangement links TRBV15 to TRBJ2-2; 7 nucleotides match TRBD1. Germline CDR1 and CDR2: LNHNV and YYDKDF (reference sequence). The CDR3 loop spans 17 amino acids. Trimming removed 1 base from V and 0 bases from J; junction bases left unmatched: 5. For the CDR3, the DNA is TGTGCCACCAGCAGAGCTCCGGGACAGTCGAACACCGGGGAGCTGTTTTTT. The encoded protein is CATSRAPGQSNTGELFF.

The chain has TRBV7-2 and TRBJ2-5; 8 positions agree with TRBD2. Losses at the gene ends were 1 base for V and 4 bases for J; bases not matched to a gene: 8. The CDR3 loop spans 16 amino acids. From germline, CDR1 is SGHTA and CDR2 FQGNSA. The CDR3 loop reads CASSLVPGRDRETQYF. The CDR3 DNA reads TGTGCCAGCAGCTTAGTCCCCGGGAGGGATCGAGAGACCCAGTACTTC. Full variable domain (outside the CDR3, taken from reference TRBV7-2 and TRBJ2-5): GAGVSQSPSNKVTEKGKDVELRCDPISGHTALYWYRQSLGQGLEFLIYFQGNSAPDKSGLPSDRFSAERTGGSVSTLTIQRTQQEDSAVYLCASSLVPGRDRETQYFGPGTRLLVL.

This clonotype was seen many times. The genes are TRBV6-2 or TRBV6-3 and TRBJ2-7; no definite D call. Trimming left V 4 bases short and J 5 bases short, with 21 bases between. Germline CDR1 is MNHEY and CDR2 is SVGEGT. The CDR3 covers 16 residues. CDR3 sequence reads: CASSFPTTGSRNEQYV. CDR3 DNA sequence: TGTGCCAGCAGTTTCCCCACGACTGGTAGCCGGAACGAGCAGTACGTC.

This clonotype was counted many times. The chain is built from TRBV5-1 and TRBJ2-2; D may be TRBD1 (5 bases). The CDR3 contains 15 residues. Germline V gene sequence: CDR1 SGHRS, CDR2 YFSETQ. The ends were cut back, 5 bases at V and 1 base at J, with 12 bases in the middle. This chain's CDR3 is CASRQGVGNTGELFF. The DNA for the CDR3 is TGCGCCAGCAGACAAGGGGTTGGGAACACCGGGGAGCTGTTTTTT. Combining the CDR3 with reference TRBV5-1 and TRBJ2-2 gives the whole variable domain KAGVTQTPRYLIKTRGQQVTLSCSPISGHRSVSWYQQTPGQGLQFLFEYFSETQRNKGNFPGRFSGRQFSNSRSEMNVSTLELGDSALYLCASRQGVGNTGELFFGEGSRLTVL.

This clonotype was observed at least ten times. The chain combines TRBV5-1 with TRBJ2-2; D possibly corresponds to TRBD1 (5 bases). Germline values: CDR1 SGHRS, CDR2 YFSETQ. The V end was cut by 1 base, the J end by 2 bases, with 9 bases between. This CDR3 has 15 amino acids. The CDR3 bases are TGCGCCAGCAGCTTGCGGCAGGGTAACACCGGGGAGCTGTTTTTT. Encoded protein: CASSLRQGNTGELFF.

The gene calls are TRBV6-5 and TRBJ2-5, with 13 positions matching TRBD2. With 7 bases clipped from V and 3 bases from J, the junction kept 14 bases outside the gene matches. Germline CDR1 reads MNHEY; CDR2 reads SVGAGI. CDR3 length: 18 residues. The CDR3 sequence is CASKVTGLAGAVEETQYF. The CDR3 DNA is TGTGCCAGCAAGGTAACCGGACTAGCGGGGGCCGTAGAAGAGACCCAGTACTTC.

There are many counts of this clonotype. In nucleotides, the CDR3 is TGTGCCAGCAGCCCGGCCGATACCGGGGAGCTGTTTTTT. Its translation is CASSPADTGELFF. V and J are TRBV5-6 and TRBJ2-2; no definite D call. Germline V gives CDR1 SGHDT, CDR2 YYEEEE. V dropped 4 bases and J dropped 5 bases, with 9 bases sitting between them. CDR3 size: 13 residues.

This clonotype has at least ten counts. The chain couples TRBV12-3 or TRBV12-4 to TRBJ1-4; D is ambiguous. V was trimmed by 3 bases and J by 5 bases, leaving 7 bases between them. The CDR3 has 13 residues. In DNA, the CDR3 is TGTGCCAGCAGTTTGTCCAGGAATGAAAAACTGTTTTTT. Its protein product is CASSLSRNEKLFF.

The table lists this clonotype with many counts. The chain couples TRBV20-1 to TRBJ2-7; the D gene is possibly TRBD2 (6 bases). Trimming pared 3 bases from V and 7 bases from J, leaving 13 bases between. Germline V gives CDR1 DFQATT, CDR2 SNEGSKA (reference sequence). The CDR3 runs 12 residues. CDR3 coding DNA: TGCAGTGCTAGTTTGGGGGGTGAAGAGCAGTACGTC. This translates into CSASLGGEEQYV.

This chain joins TRBV7-9 and TRBJ2-1, with unresolved D. Germline CDR1 SEHNR, CDR2 FQNEAQ (reference sequence). Trimming removed 6 bases at V and 8 bases at J, with 17 bases between. The CDR3 runs 14 residues. CDR3 sequence (DNA): TGTGCCAGCAGTCCCCTGGACGGTCACGATGAGCAGTTCTTC. Translating it yields CASSPLDGHDEQFF.

This clonotype was observed many times. This chain connects TRBV28 to TRBJ2-3, with 10 nucleotides matching TRBD2. Germline values: CDR1 MDHEN, CDR2 SYDVKM. This CDR3 spans 15 amino acids. Trimming at V came to 5 bases and at J to 5 bases, leaving 7 bases not matched to a gene. The CDR3 nucleotides read TGTGCCAGCAGTATAGCGGGGGGAGTCGAAGATACGCAGTATTTT. This gives the protein CASSIAGGVEDTQYF.

This chain links TRBV7-2 with TRBJ2-5; D is perhaps TRBD2 (5 bases). V was shortened by 7 bases and J by 3 bases, with 15 bases between the two germline ends. The length of the CDR3 is 14 residues. Per the germline V gene, CDR1 is SGHTA and CDR2 is FQGNSA. CDR3 DNA: TGTGCCAGCACCACCCGGTCACTAGAAGAGACCCAGTACTTC. This sequence encodes CASTTRSLEETQYF. The variable domain in full, completed from reference TRBV7-2 and TRBJ2-5, reads GAGVSQSPSNKVTEKGKDVELRCDPISGHTALYWYRQSLGQGLEFLIYFQGNSAPDKSGLPSDRFSAERTGGSVSTLTIQRTQQEDSAVYLCASTTRSLEETQYFGPGTRLLVL.

This clonotype was observed a handful of times. V usage is TRBV3-1 and J usage is TRBJ2-7; D remains unclear. The CDR3 runs to 12 residues. Deletions cut 1 base from V and 0 bases from J, with 1 base between. Germline V CDR1 and CDR2: LGHDT, YNNKEL (reference sequence). The CDR3 region has the DNA TGTGCCAGCAGCCAAGTCTCCTACGAGCAGTACTTC. As protein: CASSQVSYEQYF.

This clonotype came up many times. V is TRBV24-1 and J is TRBJ2-1, with D perhaps matching TRBD1 or TRBD2 (7 bases each). Germline loops: CDR1 KGHDR, CDR2 SFDVKD. This CDR3 comprises 15 residues. The V gene lost 6 bases and the J gene lost 4 bases, with 15 bases spanning the gap. CDR3 bases: TGTGCCACCAGTCAGGGGGGGGCGGGTTACAATGAGCAGTTCTTC. The encoded protein is CATSQGGAGYNEQFF.

V gene TRBV12-3 or TRBV12-4 combines with J gene TRBJ2-2, with a possible D match to TRBD2 (5 bases). V was cut by 5 bases and J by 2 bases, with 12 bases left in between. The CDR3 runs 15 residues. CDR3 bases: TGTGCCAGCAGTCCAGCCCGGGGTAACACCGGGGAGCTGTTTTTT. The encoded protein is CASSPARGNTGELFF.